Listed here is a single TCR beta chain. What it recognizes is unknown. Germline values: CDR1 MNHEY, CDR2 SMNVEV (reference sequence). J was trimmed by 7 bases and V by 5 bases; bases with no gene match: 17. The CDR3 is 16 residues long. Sequencing was performed with immunoSEQ multiplex PCR; in TCRdb, only in-frame clones are kept and a portion is missing. The table has 65,000 to 80,000 clones, approximately 82% seen once. This specimen belongs to a study of cytotoxic CD8 clonotypes in ibrutinib-treated CLL. In the study overall: The patients, under 13 relapsed/refractory and roughly 15 treatment-naive, included 17 who were IGHV unmutated. Responses: around 24 partial, 2 complete; after median roughly 68 months, around 14 stayed remitted, around 12 progressed.

General study results and limits: Private clonotypes, not public ones, expanded at ibrutinib response.

The sequence derives from a human donor with chronic lymphocytic leukemia. The chain has TRBV27 and TRBJ2-7; TRBD1 agrees at 7 bases. This specimen consisted of PBMCs, obtained after 24 months of ibrutinib treatment. The CDR3 sequence is CASSQTPGTASREQYF. For the CDR3, the DNA is TGTGCCAGCAGTCAAACCCCCGGGACAGCGTCCCGAGAGCAGTACTTC.